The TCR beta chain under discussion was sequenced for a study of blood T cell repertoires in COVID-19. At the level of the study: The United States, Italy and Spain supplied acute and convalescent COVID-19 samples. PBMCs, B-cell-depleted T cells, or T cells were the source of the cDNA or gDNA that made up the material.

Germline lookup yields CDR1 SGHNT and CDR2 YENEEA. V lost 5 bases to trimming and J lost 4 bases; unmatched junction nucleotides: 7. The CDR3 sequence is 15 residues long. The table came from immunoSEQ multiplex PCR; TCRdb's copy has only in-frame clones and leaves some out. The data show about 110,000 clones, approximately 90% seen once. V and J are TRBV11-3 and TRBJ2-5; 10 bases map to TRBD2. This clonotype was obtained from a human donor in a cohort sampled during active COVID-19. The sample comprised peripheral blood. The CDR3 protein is CASSPSGGGRETQYF. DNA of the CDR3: TGTGCCAGCAGCCCAAGCGGGGGGGGCAGAGAGACCCAGTACTTC.